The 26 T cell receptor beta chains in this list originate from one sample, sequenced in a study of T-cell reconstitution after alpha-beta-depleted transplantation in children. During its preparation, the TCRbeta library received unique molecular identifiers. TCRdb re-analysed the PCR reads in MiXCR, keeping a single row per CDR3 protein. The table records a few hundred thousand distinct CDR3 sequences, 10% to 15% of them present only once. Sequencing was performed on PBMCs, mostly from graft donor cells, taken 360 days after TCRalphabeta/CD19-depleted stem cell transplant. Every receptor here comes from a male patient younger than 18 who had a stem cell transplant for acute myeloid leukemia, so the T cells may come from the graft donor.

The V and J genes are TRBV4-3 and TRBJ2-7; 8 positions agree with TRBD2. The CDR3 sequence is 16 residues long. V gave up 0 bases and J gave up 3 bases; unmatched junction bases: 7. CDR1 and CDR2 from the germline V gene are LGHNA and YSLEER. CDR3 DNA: TGCGCCAGCAGCCAAGATGAAATAGCGGGGTACTACGAGCAGTACTTC. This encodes CASSQDEIAGYYEQYF.

CDR3 sequence: CSARDSLERGQVGTEAFF. CDR3 DNA sequence: TGCAGTGCTAGAGATAGTTTGGAGCGGGGGCAGGTGGGCACTGAAGCTTTCTTT. The chain couples TRBV20-1 to TRBJ1-1, with a possible D match to TRBD1 (6 bases). The germline V gene has CDR1 DFQATT and CDR2 SNEGSKA (reference sequence). The V end lost 0 bases, the J end lost 4 bases, and 24 bases lay between the germline ends. The CDR3 is 18 residues long.

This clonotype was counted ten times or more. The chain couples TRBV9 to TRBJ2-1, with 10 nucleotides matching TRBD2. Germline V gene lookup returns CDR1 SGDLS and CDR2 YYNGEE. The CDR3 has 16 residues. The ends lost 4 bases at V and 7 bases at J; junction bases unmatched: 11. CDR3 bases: TGTGCCAGCAGCCCACGGCTAGCGGGGGCTTCTAATGAGCAGTTCTTC. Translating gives CASSPRLAGASNEQFF.

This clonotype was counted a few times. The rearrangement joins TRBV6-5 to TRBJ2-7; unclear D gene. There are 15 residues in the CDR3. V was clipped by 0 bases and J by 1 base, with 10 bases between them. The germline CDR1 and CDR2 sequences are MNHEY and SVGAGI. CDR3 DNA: TGTGCCAGCAGTTACTCCCTCGTTGGGTCCTACGAGCAGTACTTC. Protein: CASSYSLVGSYEQYF.

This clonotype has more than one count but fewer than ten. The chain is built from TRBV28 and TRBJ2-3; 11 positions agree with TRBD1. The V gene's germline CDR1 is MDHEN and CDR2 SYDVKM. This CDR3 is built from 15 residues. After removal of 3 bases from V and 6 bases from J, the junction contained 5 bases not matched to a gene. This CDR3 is CASSFWDRGDDTQYF. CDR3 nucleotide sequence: TGTGCCAGCAGTTTTTGGGACAGGGGGGATGATACGCAGTATTTT.

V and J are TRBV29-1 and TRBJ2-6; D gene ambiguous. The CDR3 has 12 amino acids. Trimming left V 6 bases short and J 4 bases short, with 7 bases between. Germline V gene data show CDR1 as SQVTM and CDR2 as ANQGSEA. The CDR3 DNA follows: TGCAGCGTGGCTTCGGGGGCCAACGTCCTGACTTTC. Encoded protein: CSVASGANVLTF.

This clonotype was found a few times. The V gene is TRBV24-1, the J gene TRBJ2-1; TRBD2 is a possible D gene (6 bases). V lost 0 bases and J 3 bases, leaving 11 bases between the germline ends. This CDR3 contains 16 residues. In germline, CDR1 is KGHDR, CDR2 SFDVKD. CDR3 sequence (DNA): TGTGCCACCAGTGATTTGGTGGGAGGAAACTACAATGAGCAGTTCTTC. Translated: CATSDLVGGNYNEQFF.

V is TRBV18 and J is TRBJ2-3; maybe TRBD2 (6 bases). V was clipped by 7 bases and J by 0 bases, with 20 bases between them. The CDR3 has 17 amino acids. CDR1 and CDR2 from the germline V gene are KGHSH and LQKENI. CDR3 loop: CASFPDWRGPSTDTQYF. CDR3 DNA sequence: TGTGCCAGCTTCCCAGACTGGCGGGGCCCAAGCACAGATACGCAGTATTTT.

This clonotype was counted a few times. The CDR3 spells CSARVSGRVNGELFF. The DNA of the CDR3 is TGCAGTGCTAGAGTTAGCGGGAGGGTCAACGGGGAGCTGTTTTTT. The gene calls are TRBV20-1 and TRBJ2-2; 11 bases are a match to TRBD2. V shed 1 base and J 7 bases; nucleotides not matched to a gene: 5. Per the germline V gene, CDR1 is DFQATT and CDR2 is SNEGSKA (reference sequence). This CDR3 contains 15 residues.

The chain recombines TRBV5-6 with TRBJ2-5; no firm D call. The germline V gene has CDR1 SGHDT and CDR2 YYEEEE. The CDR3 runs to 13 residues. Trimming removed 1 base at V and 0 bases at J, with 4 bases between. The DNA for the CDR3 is TGTGCCAGCAGCTTGACAGACCAAGAGACCCAGTACTTC. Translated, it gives CASSLTDQETQYF.

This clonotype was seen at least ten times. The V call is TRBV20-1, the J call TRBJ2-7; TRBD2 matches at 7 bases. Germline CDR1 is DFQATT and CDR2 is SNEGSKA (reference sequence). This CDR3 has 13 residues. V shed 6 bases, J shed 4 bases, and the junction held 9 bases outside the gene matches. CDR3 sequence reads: CSAMTGGWYEQYF. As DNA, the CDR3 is TGCAGTGCCATGACGGGGGGTTGGTACGAGCAGTACTTC.

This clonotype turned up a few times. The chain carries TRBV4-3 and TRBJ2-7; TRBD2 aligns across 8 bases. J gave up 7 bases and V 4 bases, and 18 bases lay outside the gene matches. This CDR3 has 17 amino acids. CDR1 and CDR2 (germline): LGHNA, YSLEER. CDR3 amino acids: CASSLTTSGTRLLEQYF. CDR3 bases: TGCGCCAGCAGCCTTACCACCTCCGGGACTAGGCTCTTGGAGCAGTACTTC.

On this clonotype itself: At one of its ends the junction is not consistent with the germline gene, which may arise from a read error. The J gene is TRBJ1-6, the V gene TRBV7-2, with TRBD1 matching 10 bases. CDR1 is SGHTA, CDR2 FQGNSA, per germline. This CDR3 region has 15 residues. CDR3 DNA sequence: TGTGCCAGCAGCGTAGCCGGGACAGGGGATTCACCCCTCCACTTT. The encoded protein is CASSVAGTGDSPLHF.

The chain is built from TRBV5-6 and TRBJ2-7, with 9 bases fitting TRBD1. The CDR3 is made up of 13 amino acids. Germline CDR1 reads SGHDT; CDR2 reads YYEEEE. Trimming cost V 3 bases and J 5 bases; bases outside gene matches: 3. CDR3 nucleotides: TGTGCCAGCAGCTGGGACAGGGTCCACGAGCAGTACTTC. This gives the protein CASSWDRVHEQYF.

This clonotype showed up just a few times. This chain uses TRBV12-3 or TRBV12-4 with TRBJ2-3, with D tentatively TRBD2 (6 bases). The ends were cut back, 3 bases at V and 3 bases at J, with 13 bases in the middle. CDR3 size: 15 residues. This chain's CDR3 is CASSLIRGTTDTQYF. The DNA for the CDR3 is TGTGCCAGCAGTTTGATACGGGGGACGACAGATACGCAGTATTTT.

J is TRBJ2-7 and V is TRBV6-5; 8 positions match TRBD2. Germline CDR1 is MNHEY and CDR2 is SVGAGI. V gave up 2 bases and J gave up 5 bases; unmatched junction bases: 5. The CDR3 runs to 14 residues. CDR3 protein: CASSYAGLEDEQYF. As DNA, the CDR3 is TGTGCCAGCAGTTACGCGGGACTAGAGGACGAGCAGTACTTC.

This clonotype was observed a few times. The CDR3 protein is CASSLPSSHQPQHF. Written as DNA, the CDR3 is TGTGCCAGCAGCTTGCCGTCCTCGCATCAGCCCCAGCATTTT. The J gene is TRBJ1-5, the V gene TRBV5-5; no reliable D call. This CDR3 spans 14 amino acids. The germline gives CDR1 SGHKS, CDR2 YYEKEE (reference sequence). Trimming stripped 1 base from V and 5 bases from J, with 10 bases between. The complete variable domain, with remaining parts taken from reference TRBV5-5 and TRBJ1-5, reads DAGVTQSPTHLIKTRGQQVTLRCSPISGHKSVSWYQQVLGQGPQFIFQYYEKEERGRGNFPDRFSARQFPNYSSELNVNALLLGDSALYLCASSLPSSHQPQHFGDGTRLSIL.

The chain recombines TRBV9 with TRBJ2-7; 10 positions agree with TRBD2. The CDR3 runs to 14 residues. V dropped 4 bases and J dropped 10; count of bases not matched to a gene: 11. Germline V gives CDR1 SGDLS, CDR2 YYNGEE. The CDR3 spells CASSPSLRLAGQYF. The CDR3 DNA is TGTGCCAGCAGCCCATCCCTGCGACTAGCGGGCCAGTACTTC.

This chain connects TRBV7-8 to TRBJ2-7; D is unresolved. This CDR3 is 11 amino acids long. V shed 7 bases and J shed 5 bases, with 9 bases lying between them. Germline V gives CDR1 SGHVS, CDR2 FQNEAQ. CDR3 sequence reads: CASIDHNEQYF. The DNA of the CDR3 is TGTGCCAGCATCGATCATAACGAGCAGTACTTC.

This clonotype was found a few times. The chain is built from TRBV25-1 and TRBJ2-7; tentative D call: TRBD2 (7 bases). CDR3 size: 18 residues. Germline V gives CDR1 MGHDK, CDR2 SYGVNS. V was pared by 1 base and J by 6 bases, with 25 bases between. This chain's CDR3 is CASSELGGGRAGEAEQYF. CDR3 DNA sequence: TGTGCCAGCAGTGAATTGGGAGGGGGACGGGCGGGAGAGGCCGAGCAGTACTTC.

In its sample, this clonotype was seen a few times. CDR3 coding DNA: TGTGCCAGCAGCCCTAAACCCGGGCTAGCGGGAGAGGCAGATACGCAGTATTTT. Translated: CASSPKPGLAGEADTQYF. This chain links TRBV7-8 with TRBJ2-3, with 10 positions matching TRBD2. Germline CDR1 and CDR2: SGHVS and FQNEAQ. Trimming removed 5 bases from V and 4 bases from J; junction bases left unmatched: 15. The CDR3 sequence is 18 residues long.

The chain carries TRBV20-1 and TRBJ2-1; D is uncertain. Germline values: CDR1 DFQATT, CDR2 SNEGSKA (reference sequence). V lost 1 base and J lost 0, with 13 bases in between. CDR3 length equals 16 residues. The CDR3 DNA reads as TGCAGTGCTAGAGCCCGCATTCCTAGCTCCTACAATGAGCAGTTCTTC. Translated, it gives CSARARIPSSYNEQFF.

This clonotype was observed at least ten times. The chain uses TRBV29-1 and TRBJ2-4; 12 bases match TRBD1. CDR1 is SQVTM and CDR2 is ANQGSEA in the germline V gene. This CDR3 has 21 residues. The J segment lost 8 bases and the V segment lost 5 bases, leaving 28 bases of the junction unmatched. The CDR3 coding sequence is TGCAGCGTTTCTACTTGGGGGCCGGGACAGGGGGCTCGAGAGGTGTGGGACATTCAGTACTTC. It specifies CSVSTWGPGQGAREVWDIQYF.

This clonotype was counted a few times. The CDR3 DNA sequence: TGTGCCAGCAGTTATAGGGGAGCATCCTATAATTCACCCCTCCACTTT. Translated, it gives CASSYRGASYNSPLHF. The chain links TRBV7-9 to TRBJ1-6; D might be TRBD1 (5 bases). The CDR3 runs 16 residues. The germline CDR1 and CDR2 sequences are SEHNR and FQNEAQ (reference sequence). Trimming cost V 6 bases and J 1 base, with 13 bases left between them.

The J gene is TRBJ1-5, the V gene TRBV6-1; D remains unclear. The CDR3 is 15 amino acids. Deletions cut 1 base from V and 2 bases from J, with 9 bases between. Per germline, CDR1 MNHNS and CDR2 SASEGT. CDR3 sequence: CASSEGPLGNQPQHF. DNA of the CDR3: TGTGCCAGCAGTGAAGGGCCCCTTGGCAATCAGCCCCAGCATTTT.

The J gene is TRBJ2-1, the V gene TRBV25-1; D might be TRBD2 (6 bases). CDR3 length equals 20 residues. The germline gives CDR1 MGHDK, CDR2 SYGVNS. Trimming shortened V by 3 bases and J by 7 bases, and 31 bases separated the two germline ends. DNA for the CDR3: TGTGCCAGCAGTGAGAAAAAGAGGGCCCCGGGACTCCAGAACCATAATGAGCAGTTCTTC. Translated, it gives CASSEKKRAPGLQNHNEQFF.